These 20 T cell receptor beta chains originate from one sample sequenced in a study of blood T cell repertoires in COVID-19. Assay: immunoSEQ multiplex PCR; the TCRdb copy retains only in-frame clones and omits some. The repertoire has over 250,000 clones, 80% to 90% of them found once; the top ten carry roughly 9.6%. The specimen sequenced was peripheral blood. These receptors all come from a woman in her seventies with acute or convalescent COVID-19.

This sequence joins TRBV5-6 and TRBJ1-2, with 7 bases aligning to TRBD1. Germline CDR1 SGHDT, CDR2 YYEEEE. The V and J ends lost 4 bases and 4 bases, in that order; junction bases with no gene match: 4. The CDR3 covers 13 residues. The CDR3 protein is CASSQTGPYGYTF. The CDR3 coding sequence is TGTGCCAGCAGCCAGACAGGGCCCTATGGCTACACCTTC.

The V and J genes are TRBV6-2 or TRBV6-3 and TRBJ2-7, with 8 bases identical to TRBD1. The V gene's germline CDR1 is MNHEY and CDR2 SVGEGT. Germline trimming cut 4 bases from V and 0 bases from J; bases unmatched to any gene: 14. The CDR3 has 18 amino acids. CDR3 nucleotides: TGTGCCAGCAGTTTAGGGACAGGAAGAATCCCGTACTCCTACGAGCAGTACTTC. Encoded protein: CASSLGTGRIPYSYEQYF.

The chain is built from TRBV11-2 and TRBJ2-3; weak D call: TRBD2 (6 bases). CDR1 and CDR2 from the germline V gene are SGHAT and FQNNGV. Trimming pared 5 bases from V and 7 bases from J, leaving 19 bases between. There are 15 residues in the CDR3. In nucleotides, the CDR3 is TGTGCCAGCAGCGTTGCACTAGCCAAAGGGAATACGCAGTATTTT. Translating it yields CASSVALAKGNTQYF.

The chain joins TRBV2 to TRBJ1-6; 9 positions agree with TRBD1. The J segment lost 9 bases and the V segment lost 6 bases, leaving 6 bases of the junction unmatched. The germline gives CDR1 SNHLY, CDR2 FYNNEI. There are 14 residues in the CDR3. The CDR3 loop is CASSSGTGISPLHF. As DNA, the CDR3 is TGTGCCAGCAGCTCCGGGACAGGGATTTCACCCCTCCACTTT.

The rearrangement joins TRBV10-3 to TRBJ1-5; 7 bases fit TRBD1. Germline lookup yields CDR1 ENHRY and CDR2 SYGVKD. The CDR3 is made up of 15 amino acids. Trimming cost V 5 bases and J 4 bases; bases outside gene matches: 8. This CDR3 reads CAISSRGSGNQPQHF. CDR3 bases: TGTGCCATCAGTAGCAGGGGGTCCGGTAATCAGCCCCAGCATTTT.

The CDR3, as DNA: TGCGCCAGCAGCTTGGACGAGGGTTGGCTAGAGACCCAGTACTTC. Translation: CASSLDEGWLETQYF. This chain uses TRBV5-1 with TRBJ2-5, with a tentative D call TRBD2 (5 bases). V gave up 0 bases and J gave up 4 bases, with 13 bases separating them. This CDR3 contains 15 residues. Germline CDR1 SGHRS, CDR2 YFSETQ.

The chain uses TRBV5-1 and TRBJ2-7, with 9 bases lining up with TRBD2. V was clipped by 4 bases and J by 4 bases; unmatched bases: 6. The CDR3 extends over 14 amino acids. Germline values: CDR1 SGHRS, CDR2 YFSETQ. The CDR3 protein is CASSAGGIGYEQYF. In nucleotides, the CDR3 is TGCGCCAGCAGCGCGGGGGGGATCGGGTACGAGCAGTACTTC.

The V call is TRBV5-1, the J call TRBJ1-2; TRBD1 might be the D (5 bases). The CDR3 loop spans 14 amino acids. With 1 base removed from V and 2 bases from J, the gap between germline ends came to 9 bases. Germline loops: CDR1 SGHRS, CDR2 YFSETQ. The CDR3: CASSLQGSNYGYTF. In DNA form, the CDR3 reads TGCGCCAGCAGCTTGCAGGGTTCCAACTATGGCTACACCTTC.

The chain has TRBV28 and TRBJ2-2; D call uncertain. In germline, CDR1 is MDHEN, CDR2 SYDVKM. The CDR3 contains 15 residues. V lost 7 bases, J lost 4 bases, and 16 bases lay in between. CDR3 in amino acids: CASITAETLTGELFF. Written as DNA, the CDR3 is TGTGCCAGCATAACCGCCGAGACACTCACCGGGGAGCTGTTTTTT. Full variable domain (outside the CDR3, taken from reference TRBV28 and TRBJ2-2): DVKVTQSSRYLVKRTGEKVFLECVQDMDHENMFWYRQDPGLGLRLIYFSYDVKMKEKGDIPEGYSVSREKKERFSLILESASTNQTSMYLCASITAETLTGELFFGEGSRLTVL.

This chain joins TRBV4-1 and TRBJ1-4; D is unclear. This CDR3 contains 16 residues. Germline assignment: CDR1 MGHRA and CDR2 YSYEKL. Trimming cost V 4 bases and J 1 base, with 13 bases left between them. CDR3 sequence: CASSLNPGQTNEKLFF. CDR3 coding DNA: TGCGCCAGCAGCCTTAACCCGGGTCAAACTAATGAAAAACTGTTTTTT.

This clone was detected a few times. The chain links TRBV3-1 (or the pseudogene TRBV3-2) to TRBJ1-6; D is unresolved. The germline V and J ends were trimmed by 6 bases and 5 bases, with 14 bases remaining between them. In germline, CDR1 is LGHDT, CDR2 YNNKEL (reference sequence). The CDR3 length is 15 residues. CDR3 amino acids: CASSPSFGNNSPLHF. The DNA of the CDR3 is TGTGCCAGCAGTCCCTCCTTCGGTAATAATTCACCCCTCCACTTT.

The J gene is TRBJ1-4, the V gene TRBV10-3; D perhaps matches TRBD1 (5 bases). V was shortened by 6 bases and J by 0 bases, with 26 bases between the two germline ends. The CDR3 runs to 20 residues. Germline CDR1 and CDR2: ENHRY and SYGVKD. DNA for the CDR3: TGTGCCATCAGCCGGGGCCCGGGGATGGGGAGGAACCCAACTAATGAAAAACTGTTTTTT. This encodes CAISRGPGMGRNPTNEKLFF.

The gene calls are TRBV30 and TRBJ1-2; D is undetermined. Looked up from germline, CDR1 is GTSNPN and CDR2 is SVGIG (reference sequence). Trimming removed 0 bases at V and 6 bases at J, with 20 bases between. This CDR3 is 16 amino acids long. CDR3 coding DNA: TGTGCCTGGAGTGTCCGCCAACTAAACCGAGGGCATGGCTACACCTTC. It codes for CAWSVRQLNRGHGYTF.

The chain employs TRBV5-4 and TRBJ2-2, with 15 bases aligning to TRBD2. CDR3 length: 16 amino acids. Germline CDR1 and CDR2: SGHNT and YYREEE (reference sequence). J was trimmed by 5 bases and V by 7 bases; bases with no gene match: 6. CDR3 bases: TGTGCCAGCGGGACTAGCGGGGGGCCACCTACCGGGGAGCTGTTTTTT. Its protein is CASGTSGGPPTGELFF.

The chain employs TRBV12-3 or TRBV12-4 and TRBJ2-3, with D unclear. Trimming cost V 2 bases and J 5 bases, with 8 bases left between them. There are 13 residues in the CDR3. CDR3 residues: CASSLRSGDTQYF. The CDR3 region has the DNA TGTGCCAGCAGTTTAAGATCCGGAGATACGCAGTATTTT.

The rearrangement uses TRBV19 and TRBJ1-3; unclear D gene. CDR1 and CDR2 (germline): LNHDA, SQIVND (reference sequence). The V and J ends lost 9 bases and 4 bases respectively, with 16 bases between them. This CDR3 contains 14 residues. The CDR3 coding sequence is TGTGCCAGCCGCGAGACGGGGAGGGGAAACACCATATATTTT. Its translation: CASRETGRGNTIYF.

The chain combines TRBV10-3 with TRBJ1-1; maybe TRBD1 (5 bases). Trimming removed 3 bases from V and 5 bases from J, with 16 bases in between. The CDR3 is 15 residues long. Germline V gene sequence: CDR1 ENHRY, CDR2 SYGVKD. The CDR3 sequence: CAISDSTMGGTEAFF. The CDR3 bases are TGTGCCATCAGTGATTCAACCATGGGGGGGACTGAAGCTTTCTTT.

The rearrangement links TRBV19 to TRBJ1-5; unclear D gene. The V gene lost 3 bases and the J gene lost 5 bases, with 11 bases spanning the gap. The CDR3 is 14 residues long. Germline CDR1 LNHDA, CDR2 SQIVND (reference sequence). The CDR3 DNA sequence: TGTGCCAGTAGTATCTTTTCGGGGTATCAGCCCCAGCATTTT. This sequence encodes CASSIFSGYQPQHF.

The table lists this clone with a few counts. V usage is TRBV3-1 (or the pseudogene TRBV3-2) and J usage is TRBJ1-2; TRBD1 matches 8 bases. Germline V gives CDR1 LGHDT, CDR2 YNNKEL (reference sequence). V was pared by 5 bases and J by 8 bases, with 4 bases of the junction left unmatched. CDR3 length: 12 amino acids. The chain's CDR3 is CASSVRDRGYTF. Here the CDR3 DNA reads TGTGCCAGCAGCGTCCGGGACAGGGGCTACACCTTC.

CDR3 in DNA: TGTGCCAGCAGCTTGGGGGCAAGGAACTATGGCTACACCTTC. Protein product: CASSLGARNYGYTF. This rearrangement joins TRBV5-8 to TRBJ1-2; D gene unclear. Germline CDR1 SGHTS, CDR2 YDEGEE. With 0 bases removed from V and 2 bases from J, the gap between germline ends came to 8 bases. There are 14 residues in the CDR3.